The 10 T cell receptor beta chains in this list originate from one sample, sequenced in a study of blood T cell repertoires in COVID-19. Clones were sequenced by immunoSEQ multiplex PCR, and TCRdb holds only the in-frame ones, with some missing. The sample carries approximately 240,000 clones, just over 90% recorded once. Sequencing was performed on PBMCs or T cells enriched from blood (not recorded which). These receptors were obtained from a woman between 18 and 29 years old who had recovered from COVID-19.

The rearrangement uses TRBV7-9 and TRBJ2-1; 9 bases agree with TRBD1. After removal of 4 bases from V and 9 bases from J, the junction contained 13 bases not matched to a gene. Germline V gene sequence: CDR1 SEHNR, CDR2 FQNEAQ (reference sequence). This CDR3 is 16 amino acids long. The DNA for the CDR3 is TGTGCCAGCAGCTGGGCGGGGACAGGGATGGGCGGTGAGCAGTTCTTC. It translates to CASSWAGTGMGGEQFF.

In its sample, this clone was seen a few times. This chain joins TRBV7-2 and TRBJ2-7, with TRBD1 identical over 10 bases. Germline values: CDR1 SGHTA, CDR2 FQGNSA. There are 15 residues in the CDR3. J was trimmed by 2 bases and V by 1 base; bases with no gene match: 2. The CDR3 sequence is CASSLGGTGAYEQYF. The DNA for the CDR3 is TGTGCCAGCAGCTTAGGGGGGACAGGGGCCTACGAGCAGTACTTC.

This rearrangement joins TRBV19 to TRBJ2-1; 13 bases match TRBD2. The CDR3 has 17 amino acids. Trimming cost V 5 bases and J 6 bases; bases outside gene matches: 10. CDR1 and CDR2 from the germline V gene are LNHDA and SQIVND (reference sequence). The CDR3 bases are TGTGCCAGTAGTGCGATGCCGGGACTAGCGGGGAGCAATGAGCAGTTCTTC. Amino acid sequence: CASSAMPGLAGSNEQFF.

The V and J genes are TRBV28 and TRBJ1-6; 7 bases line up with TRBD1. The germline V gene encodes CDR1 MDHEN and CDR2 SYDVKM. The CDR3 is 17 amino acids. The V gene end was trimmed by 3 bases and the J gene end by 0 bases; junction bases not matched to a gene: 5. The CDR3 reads CASSFRTGNSYNSPLHF. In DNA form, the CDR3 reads TGTGCCAGCAGTTTTAGGACAGGAAACTCCTATAATTCACCCCTCCACTTT.

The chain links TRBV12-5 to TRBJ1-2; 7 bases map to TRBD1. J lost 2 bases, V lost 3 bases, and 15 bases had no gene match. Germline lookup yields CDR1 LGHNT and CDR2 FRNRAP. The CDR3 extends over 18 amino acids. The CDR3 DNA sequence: TGTGCTAGTGGTTTCAAGTCCCGGGACAGAATTCTAAACTATGGCTACACCTTC. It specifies CASGFKSRDRILNYGYTF.

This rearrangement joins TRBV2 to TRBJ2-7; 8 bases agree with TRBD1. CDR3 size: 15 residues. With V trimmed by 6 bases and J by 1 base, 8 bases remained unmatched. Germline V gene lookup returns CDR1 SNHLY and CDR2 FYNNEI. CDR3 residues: CASSKDRGGSYEQYF. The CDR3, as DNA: TGTGCCAGCAGCAAAGACAGGGGAGGTTCCTACGAGCAGTACTTC. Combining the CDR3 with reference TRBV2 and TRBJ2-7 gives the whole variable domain EPEVTQTPSHQVTQMGQEVILRCVPISNHLYFYWYRQILGQKVEFLVSFYNNEISEKSEIFDDQFSVERPDGSNFTLKIRSTKLEDSAMYFCASSKDRGGSYEQYFGPGTRLTVT.

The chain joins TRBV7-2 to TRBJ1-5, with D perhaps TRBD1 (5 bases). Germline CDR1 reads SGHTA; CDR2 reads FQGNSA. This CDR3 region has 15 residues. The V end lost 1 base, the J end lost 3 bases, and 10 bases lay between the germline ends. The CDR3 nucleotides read TGTGCCAGCAGCTTAGATGGGGCCAACAATCAGCCCCAGCATTTT. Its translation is CASSLDGANNQPQHF.

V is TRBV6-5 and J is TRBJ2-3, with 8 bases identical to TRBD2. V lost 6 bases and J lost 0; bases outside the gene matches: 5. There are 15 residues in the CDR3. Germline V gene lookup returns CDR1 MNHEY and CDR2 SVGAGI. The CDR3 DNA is TGTGCCAGCAGCTTTGGACTAGCTAGCACAGATACGCAGTATTTT. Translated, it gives CASSFGLASTDTQYF.

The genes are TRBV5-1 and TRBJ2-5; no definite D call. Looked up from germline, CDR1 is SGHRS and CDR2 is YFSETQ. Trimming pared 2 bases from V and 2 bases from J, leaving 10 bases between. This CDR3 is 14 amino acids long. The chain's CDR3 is CASSFTPQQETQYF. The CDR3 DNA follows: TGCGCCAGCAGCTTTACTCCTCAACAAGAGACCCAGTACTTC.

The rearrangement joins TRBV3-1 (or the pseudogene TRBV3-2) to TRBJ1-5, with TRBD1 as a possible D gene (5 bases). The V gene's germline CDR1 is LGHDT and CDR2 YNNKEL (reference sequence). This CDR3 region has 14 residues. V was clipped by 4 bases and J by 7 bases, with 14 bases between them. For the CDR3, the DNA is TGTGCCAGCAGCCCCGGCAGGGATGGACAGCCCCAGCATTTT. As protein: CASSPGRDGQPQHF.